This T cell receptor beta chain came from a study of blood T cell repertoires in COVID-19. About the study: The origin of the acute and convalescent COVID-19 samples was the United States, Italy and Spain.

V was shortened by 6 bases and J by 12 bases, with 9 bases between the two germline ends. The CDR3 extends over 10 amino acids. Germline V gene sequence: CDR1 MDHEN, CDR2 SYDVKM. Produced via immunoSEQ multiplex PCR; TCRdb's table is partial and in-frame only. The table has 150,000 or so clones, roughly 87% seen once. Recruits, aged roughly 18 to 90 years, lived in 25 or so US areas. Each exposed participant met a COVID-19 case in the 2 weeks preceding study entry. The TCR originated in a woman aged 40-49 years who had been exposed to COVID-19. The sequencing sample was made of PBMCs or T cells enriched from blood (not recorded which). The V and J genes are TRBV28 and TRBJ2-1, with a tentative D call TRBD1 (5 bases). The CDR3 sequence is CASSSGLQFF. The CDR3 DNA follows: TGTGCCAGCAGCTCAGGGTTGCAGTTCTTC. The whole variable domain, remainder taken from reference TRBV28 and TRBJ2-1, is DVKVTQSSRYLVKRTGEKVFLECVQDMDHENMFWYRQDPGLGLRLIYFSYDVKMKEKGDIPEGYSVSREKKERFSLILESASTNQTSMYLCASSSGLQFFGPGTRLTVL.